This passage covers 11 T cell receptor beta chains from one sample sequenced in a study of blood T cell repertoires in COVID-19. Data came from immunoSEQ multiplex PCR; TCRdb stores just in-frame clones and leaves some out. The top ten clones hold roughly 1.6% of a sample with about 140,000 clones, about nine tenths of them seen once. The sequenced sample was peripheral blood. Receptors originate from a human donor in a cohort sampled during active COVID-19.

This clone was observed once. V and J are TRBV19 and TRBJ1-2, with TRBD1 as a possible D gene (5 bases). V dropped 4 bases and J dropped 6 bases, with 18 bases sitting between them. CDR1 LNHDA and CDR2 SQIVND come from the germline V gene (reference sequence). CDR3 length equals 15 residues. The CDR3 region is CASSNRFRGENGYTF. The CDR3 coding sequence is TGTGCCAGTAGTAACCGCTTCCGGGGGGAGAATGGCTACACCTTC. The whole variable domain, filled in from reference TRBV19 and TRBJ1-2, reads DGGITQSPKYLFRKEGQNVTLSCEQNLNHDAMYWYRQDPGQGLRLIYYSQIVNDFQKGDIAEGYSVSREKKESFPLTVTSAQKNPTAFYLCASSNRFRGENGYTFGSGTRLTVV.

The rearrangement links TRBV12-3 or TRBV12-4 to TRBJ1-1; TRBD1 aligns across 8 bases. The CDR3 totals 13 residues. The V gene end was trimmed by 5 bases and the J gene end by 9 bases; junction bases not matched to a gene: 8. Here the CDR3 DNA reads TGTGCCAGCAGTCCCAGGACAGGGCAGAAAGCTTTCTTT. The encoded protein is CASSPRTGQKAFF.

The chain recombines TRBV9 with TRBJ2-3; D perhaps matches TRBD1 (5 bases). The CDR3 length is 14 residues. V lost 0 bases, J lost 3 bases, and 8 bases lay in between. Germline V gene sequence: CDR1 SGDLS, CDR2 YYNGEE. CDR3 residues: CASSVEGATDTQYF. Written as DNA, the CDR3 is TGTGCCAGCAGCGTAGAAGGGGCGACAGATACGCAGTATTTT.

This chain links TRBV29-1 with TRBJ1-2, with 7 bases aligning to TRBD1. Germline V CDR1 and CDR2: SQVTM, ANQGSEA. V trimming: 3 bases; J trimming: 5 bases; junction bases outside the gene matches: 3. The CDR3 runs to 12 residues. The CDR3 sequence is CSVESGGYGYTF. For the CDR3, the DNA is TGCAGCGTTGAGTCAGGGGGGTATGGCTACACCTTC.

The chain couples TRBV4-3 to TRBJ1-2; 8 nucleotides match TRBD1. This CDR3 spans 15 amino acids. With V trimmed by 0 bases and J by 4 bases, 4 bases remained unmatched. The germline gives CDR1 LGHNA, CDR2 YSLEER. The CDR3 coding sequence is TGCGCCAGCAGCCAAGATTCCACAGGGGGCTATGGCTACACCTTC. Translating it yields CASSQDSTGGYGYTF.

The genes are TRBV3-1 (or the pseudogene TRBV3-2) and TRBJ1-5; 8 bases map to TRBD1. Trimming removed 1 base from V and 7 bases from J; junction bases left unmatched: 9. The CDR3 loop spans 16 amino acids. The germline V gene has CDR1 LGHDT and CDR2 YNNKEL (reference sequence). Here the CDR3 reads CASSQGTGIGTQPQHF. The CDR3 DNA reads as TGTGCCAGCAGCCAAGGGACAGGGATAGGGACCCAGCCCCAGCATTTT.

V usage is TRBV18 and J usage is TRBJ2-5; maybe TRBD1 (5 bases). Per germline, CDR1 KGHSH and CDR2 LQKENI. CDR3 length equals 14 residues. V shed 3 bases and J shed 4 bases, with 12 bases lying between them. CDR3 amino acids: CASSPTAGRETQYF. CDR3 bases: TGTGCCAGCTCACCGACGGCAGGGCGAGAGACCCAGTACTTC.

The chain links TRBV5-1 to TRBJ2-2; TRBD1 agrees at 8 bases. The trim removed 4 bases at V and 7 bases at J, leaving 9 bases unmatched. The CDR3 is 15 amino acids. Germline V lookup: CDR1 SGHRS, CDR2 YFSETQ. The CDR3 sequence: CASSRRQGKDGELFF. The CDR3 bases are TGCGCCAGCAGCAGAAGACAGGGGAAGGACGGGGAGCTGTTTTTT.

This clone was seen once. The CDR3 DNA sequence: TGTGCCAGCAGCCATCAGCCTCGCGGCTACAATGAGCAGTTCTTC. It translates to CASSHQPRGYNEQFF. The chain uses TRBV5-5 and TRBJ2-1; D gene ambiguous. V lost 4 bases, J lost 3 bases, and 14 bases lay in between. The CDR3 contains 15 residues. Germline V gene lookup returns CDR1 SGHKS and CDR2 YYEKEE (reference sequence).

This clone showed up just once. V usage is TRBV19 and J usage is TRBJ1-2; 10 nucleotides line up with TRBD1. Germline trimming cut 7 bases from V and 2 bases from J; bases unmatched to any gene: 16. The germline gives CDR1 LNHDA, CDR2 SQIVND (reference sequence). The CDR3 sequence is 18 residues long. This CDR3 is CASTHDGDRGSTNYGYTF. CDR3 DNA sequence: TGTGCCAGTACCCATGACGGGGACAGGGGAAGTACCAACTATGGCTACACCTTC.

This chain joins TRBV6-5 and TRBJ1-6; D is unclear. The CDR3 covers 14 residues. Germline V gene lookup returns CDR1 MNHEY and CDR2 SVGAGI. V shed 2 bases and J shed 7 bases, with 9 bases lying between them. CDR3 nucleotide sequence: TGTGCCAGCAGTTACAGAGAAATAAATTCACCCCTCCACTTT. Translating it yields CASSYREINSPLHF.